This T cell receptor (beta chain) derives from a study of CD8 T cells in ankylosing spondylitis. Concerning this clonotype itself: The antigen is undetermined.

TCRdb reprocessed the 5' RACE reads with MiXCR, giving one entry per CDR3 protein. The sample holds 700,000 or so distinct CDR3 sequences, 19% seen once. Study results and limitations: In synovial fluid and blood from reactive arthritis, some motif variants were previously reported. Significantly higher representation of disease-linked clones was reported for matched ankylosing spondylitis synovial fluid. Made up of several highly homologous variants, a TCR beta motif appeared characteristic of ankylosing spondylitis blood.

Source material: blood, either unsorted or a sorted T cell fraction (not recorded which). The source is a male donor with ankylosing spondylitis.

The CDR3: CASRTGGADTGELFF. The CDR3 nucleotides are TGCGCCAGCAGAACAGGGGGCGCGGACACCGGGGAGCTGTTTTTT. The chain uses TRBV5-1 and TRBJ2-2; 9 nucleotides agree with TRBD1. V trimming: 5 bases; J trimming: 3 bases; junction bases outside the gene matches: 5. Germline V gene data show CDR1 as SGHRS and CDR2 as YFSETQ. This CDR3 is 15 amino acids long.